Listed below are T cell receptor beta chains from one sample, sequenced in a study of blood T cells in healthy people across ages. From the 5' RACE reads, TCRdb called clonotypes with MiXCR, one entry per CDR3 protein. The profile shows some 1.1 million distinct CDR3 sequences, around two fifths of them singletons. Sequencing was carried out using blood. The origin of the receptors is a man between 18 and 29 years old in good health. CDR3s include the opening cysteine and the closing phenylalanine or tryptophan. The D gene is left open where the match is weak. The size of a clone is reported for some rows only, either as once, few or many, or as a class for expanded clones.

d_call,j_call,v_call,clone_size,cdr3_nt,cdr3_aa
NA,TRBJ2-1,TRBV5-1,NA,TGCGCCAGCAGCTTGCCCTCGCCGGGTATTGAGCAGTTCTTC,CASSLPSPGIEQFF
NA,TRBJ2-2,TRBV29-1,few,TGCACCGCGGGACCGGCAAACACCGGGGAGCTGTTTTTT,CTAGPANTGELFF
NA,TRBJ1-2,TRBV12-3/TRBV12-4,NA,TGTGCCAGCAGGTCTAGGGGCTATGGCTACACCTTC,CASRSRGYGYTF
NA,TRBJ2-7,TRBV20-1,few,TGCAGTGCTAGATCCCGAGGTGGGACGGTTTACGAGCAGTACTTC,CSARSRGGTVYEQYF
NA,TRBJ1-5,TRBV7-2,NA,TGTGCCAGCAGCTTAACGCAGGGAGGGTATCAGCCCCAGCATTTT,CASSLTQGGYQPQHF
TRBD2,TRBJ2-2,TRBV7-7,NA,TGTACCAGCAGTCGCGGGGGGCAAACCGGGGAGCTGTTTTTT,CTSSRGGQTGELFF
NA,TRBJ1-6,TRBV5-1,few,TGCGCCAGCAGCTTGGGAGGGATTGACTCACCCCTCCACTTT,CASSLGGIDSPLHF
NA,TRBJ1-2,TRBV5-1,many,TGCGCCAGCAGCTACGGACCCGAGAGGGCCTATGGCTACACCTTC,CASSYGPERAYGYTF
NA,TRBJ1-5,TRBV7-6,NA,TGTGCCAGCAGCCCTGCTCGGACAACCTCTTCTTTTATCCCACACACCAGAGCCTGGCCCCAGCATTTT,CASSPARTTSSFIPHTRAWPQHF
TRBD1,TRBJ2-1,TRBV27,NA,TGTGCCAGCAGTACCACGACAGGGGGTGAACAGTTCTTC,CASSTTTGGEQFF
TRBD1,TRBJ1-1,TRBV25-1,NA,TGTGCCAGCAGTGAACCTCCCCGGACAGGGGCTGGCACTGAAGCTTTCTTT,CASSEPPRTGAGTEAFF
NA,TRBJ2-2,TRBV29-1,once,TGCAGCGGGGGGCAGGGAGACACCGGGGAGCTGTTTTTT,CSGGQGDTGELFF
TRBD1,TRBJ1-2,TRBV18,NA,TGTGCCAGCTCACCGGGAAGGACAGGTGAACGAAGTGGCTACACCTTC,CASSPGRTGERSGYTF
NA,TRBJ1-2,TRBV4-2,NA,TGTGCCAGCAGCCAAAGTCAGAACTATGGCTACACCTTC,CASSQSQNYGYTF
TRBD1,TRBJ2-7,TRBV5-4,NA,TGTGCCAGCAGCTTTACTCGGGACAGGGGGTACGAGCAGTACTTC,CASSFTRDRGYEQYF
TRBD1,TRBJ2-2,TRBV27,NA,TGTGCCAGCAGTTTATTTTACGGACAGGTGAACACCGGGGAGCTGTTTTTT,CASSLFYGQVNTGELFF
TRBD2,TRBJ2-3,TRBV4-2,few,TGTGCCAGCAGCCACGAGCGGGGCAGCTTTTCAGATACGCAGTATTTT,CASSHERGSFSDTQYF
TRBD1,TRBJ1-1,TRBV28,once,TGTGTCAGCAGTCCACAGGGGGTGGAAGCTTTCTTT,CVSSPQGVEAFF
TRBD1,TRBJ1-3,TRBV7-9,NA,TGTGCCAGCAGTGGACGGGACAGCCTCTCTGGAAACACCATATATTTT,CASSGRDSLSGNTIYF
NA,TRBJ1-4,TRBV7-6,once,TGTGCCAGCGGCATTAATGAAAAACTGTTTTTT,CASGINEKLFF
TRBD1,TRBJ1-1,TRBV7-9,NA,TGTGCCAGCGGCAATCAGGGGGCAGAACCAGAAGCTTTCTTT,CASGNQGAEPEAFF
NA,TRBJ2-3,TRBV4-1,NA,TGCGCCAGCAGCCAATTTGAGGGGGGAGCAGATACGCAGTATTTT,CASSQFEGGADTQYF
NA,TRBJ1-6,TRBV25-1,NA,TGTGCCAGCAGGGCGGGGCCAGAATCACCCCTCCACTTT,CASRAGPESPLHF
NA,TRBJ1-1,TRBV6-6,once,TGTGCCAGCAGAATAAACAGGAACCTGAGCACTGAAGCTTTCTTT,CASRINRNLSTEAFF
TRBD1,TRBJ1-1,TRBV20-1,NA,TGCAGTGACGGTTCAGGGGGAACTGAAGCTTTCTTT,CSDGSGGTEAFF
NA,TRBJ1-1,TRBV7-2,NA,TGTGTCAGCAGCCCACCCTCGGGGCCGAACACTGAAGCTTTCTTT,CVSSPPSGPNTEAFF
TRBD2,TRBJ2-7,TRBV7-9,NA,TGTGCCAGCAGCTTACCCCCGGGACTAGGTCCCCATGAGCAGTACTTC,CASSLPPGLGPHEQYF
TRBD1,TRBJ1-1,TRBV20-1,NA,TGCAGTGCTAGAGTACCGGGACAGGTGGGGACTGAAGCTTTCTTT,CSARVPGQVGTEAFF
TRBD2,TRBJ2-5,TRBV28,NA,TGTGCCAGCAGTTCCACTTACTCCGGGACTAGCGGGGGGGCACGGGAGACCCAGTACTTC,CASSSTYSGTSGGARETQYF
NA,TRBJ1-4,TRBV30,NA,TGTGCCTGGAGCGCGGGAAGGGGGGAAAAACTGTTTTTT,CAWSAGRGEKLFF
TRBD1,TRBJ2-2,TRBV4-2,NA,TGTGCCAGCAGCCAACTTCTTACCGACAGGGGGTTCACCGGGGAGCTGTTTTTT,CASSQLLTDRGFTGELFF
NA,TRBJ2-5,TRBV4-1,NA,TGCGCCAGCAGCCAAGGGCCCACGGAGACCCAGTACTTC,CASSQGPTETQYF
NA,TRBJ2-1,TRBV6-6,NA,TGTGCCAGCAGAATGGATTACGATGAGCAGTTCTTC,CASRMDYDEQFF